This is a list of T cell receptor beta chains from one sample in a study of blood T cell repertoires in COVID-19. Measured with immunoSEQ multiplex PCR; TCRdb has only the in-frame clones, and not every one. The data hold 120,000 to 150,000 clones, with about nine tenths observed a single time. Source material: peripheral blood. Source of these receptors: a human donor in a cohort sampled during active COVID-19. CDR3s include the opening cysteine and the closing phenylalanine or tryptophan. A D gene is named only where the DNA matches it firmly. Rows give clone size only sometimes, using once, few, many, or a class for an expanded clone.

abundance	v_gene	d_gene	j_gene	CDR3nt	CDR3aa
-	TRBV14	-	TRBJ1-4	TGTGCCAGCAGCCAAGAGGGCGGGCTTAATGAAAAACTGTTTTTT	CASSQEGGLNEKLFF
-	TRBV4-3	TRBD2	TRBJ2-1	TGCGCCAGCAGCCAGGCGACTAGCGGGACAAATGAGCAGTTCTTC	CASSQATSGTNEQFF
-	TRBV6-1	TRBD1	TRBJ2-7	TGTGCCAGCAGTGACCCCGGGACAGGGGGCTACGAGCAGTACTTC	CASSDPGTGGYEQYF
-	TRBV5-1	-	TRBJ2-7	TGCGCCAGCAGCTTGGCCGGGGGTTCCCGCTTCGAGCAGTACTTC	CASSLAGGSRFEQYF
-	TRBV20-1	TRBD2	TRBJ2-7	TGCAGTGCTAGTGATAGCGGGAGAGGGGGCTCCTACGAGCAGTACTTC	CSASDSGRGGSYEQYF
-	TRBV6-5	-	TRBJ2-7	TGTGCCAGCAGTTGGTCAGGCTCCTACGAGCAGTACTTC	CASSWSGSYEQYF
-	TRBV3-1/TRBV3-2	-	TRBJ1-2	TGTGCCAGCAGCCAAGTACGGCAGACAGTTAACTATGGCTACACCTTC	CASSQVRQTVNYGYTF
-	TRBV6-2/TRBV6-3	TRBD1	TRBJ2-1	TGTGCCAGCAGTACATGGACAGGGGAGCATGAGCAGTTCTTC	CASSTWTGEHEQFF
-	TRBV7-2	TRBD1	TRBJ2-3	TGTGCCAGCAGCGCCCAAGGGACAGGCCACACAGATACGCAGTATTTT	CASSAQGTGHTDTQYF
-	TRBV5-1	TRBD2	TRBJ2-1	TGCGCCAGCAGCTCCCTGACTAGCGGGAGAAATGAGCAGTTCTTC	CASSSLTSGRNEQFF
-	TRBV30	TRBD2	TRBJ2-7	TGTGCCTGGAAAGGTTCTTCTAGCGGGAGGAACGAGCAGTACTTC	CAWKGSSSGRNEQYF
-	TRBV5-8	-	TRBJ1-2	TGTGCCAGCAGCTTGGAGCTGGGCTCCCTCTATGGCTACACCTTC	CASSLELGSLYGYTF
-	TRBV27	-	TRBJ2-7	TGTGCCAGCAGTTCGGGGGTCCGGGAAGCATCCTGCGAGCAGTACTTC	CASSSGVREASCEQYF
-	TRBV30	-	TRBJ2-3	TGTGCCTGGAGCGTAGACCCGGGAGTACGGGATACGCAGTATTTT	CAWSVDPGVRDTQYF
-	TRBV5-1	TRBD1	TRBJ2-7	TGCGCCAGCAGCCCAGGGGACAGATCCTACGAGCAGTACTTC	CASSPGDRSYEQYF
once	TRBV11-2	TRBD2	TRBJ2-3	TGTGCCAGCAGCTTAGCCCAGCGGGGGAACACAGATACGCAGTATTTT	CASSLAQRGNTDTQYF
-	TRBV5-1	-	TRBJ1-2	TGCGCCAGCAGCTTGGTATCTAACTATGGCTACACCTTC	CASSLVSNYGYTF
-	TRBV3-1/TRBV3-2	-	TRBJ2-7	TGTGCCAGCAGCCAAGATCTTTGCGGGATCGACTTC	CASSQDLCGIDF
few	TRBV9	TRBD2	TRBJ2-3	TGTGCCAGCAGCGTAGAGGGACTAGGGGATACGCAGTATTTT	CASSVEGLGDTQYF
-	TRBV2	-	TRBJ1-6	TGTGCCAGCAAGGGAACGGGATTCTATAATTCACCCCTCCACTTT	CASKGTGFYNSPLHF
-	TRBV7-9	TRBD2	TRBJ2-5	TGTGCCAGCAGTACCTATTTGGGGACTATCCAAGAGACCCAGTACTTC	CASSTYLGTIQETQYF
-	TRBV6-2/TRBV6-3	TRBD2	TRBJ2-5	TGTGCCAGCAGTTCCTGGACTAGCGGGGTAAGATGGACCCAGTACTTC	CASSSWTSGVRWTQYF
-	TRBV19	TRBD1	TRBJ1-5	TGTGCCAGTACCCCTGGGCCGACAGGGGTCAATCAGCCCCAGCATTTT	CASTPGPTGVNQPQHF
-	TRBV4-1	-	TRBJ2-3	TGCGCCAGCAGCCAAGCCTCAGTAGATACGCAGTATTTT	CASSQASVDTQYF
-	TRBV27	TRBD1	TRBJ1-2	TGTGCCAGCAGTTTATTGGGACAGGATAGTTATGGCTACACCTTC	CASSLLGQDSYGYTF
-	TRBV5-1	TRBD2	TRBJ2-1	TGCGCCAGCAGCTCGGTGCTAGCGGGAGGGTCCTACAATGAGCAGTTCTTC	CASSSVLAGGSYNEQFF
-	TRBV30	-	TRBJ2-7	TGTGCCTGGAGCAGGGTGGCCGAGCAGTACTTC	CAWSRVAEQYF
-	TRBV7-6	-	TRBJ2-2	TGTGCCAGCAGCTTGAGAAACAGGGAGAACACCGGGGAGCTGTTTTTT	CASSLRNRENTGELFF
-	TRBV11-3	TRBD2	TRBJ2-3	TGTGCCAGCAGCTTAGATGGTAGCGGGAGGGCCGGGGATACGCAGTATTTT	CASSLDGSGRAGDTQYF
-	TRBV7-9	TRBD2	TRBJ2-5	TGTGCCAGCAGCCAACTAGCGGGGGAAGAGACCCAGTACTTC	CASSQLAGEETQYF
-	TRBV28	TRBD1	TRBJ1-5	TGTGCCAGCAGTCCCGTGACAGGGGAAGTGGGACAGCCCCAGCATTTT	CASSPVTGEVGQPQHF
-	TRBV2	-	TRBJ1-2	TGTGCCAGCACTACGGATGAAGGGCAGGGGAGAGGCTACACCTTC	CASTTDEGQGRGYTF
-	TRBV19	-	TRBJ2-4	TGTGCCAGTAGTATCACAGGGATGGACATTCAGTACTTC	CASSITGMDIQYF
once	TRBV21-1	-	TRBJ2-5	TGTGCCAGCAACCATCATCCCACAGGCCAAGAGACCCAGTACTTC	CASNHHPTGQETQYF
-	TRBV6-5	TRBD1	TRBJ1-1	TGTGCCAGCAGTTTCCGGGACAGAAGGTACGCTTTCTTT	CASSFRDRRYAFF
-	TRBV6-1	-	TRBJ1-5	TGTGCCAGCAGTGGCCCGGGGGTGCGGGGCAATCAGCCCCAGCATTTT	CASSGPGVRGNQPQHF
-	TRBV5-1	-	TRBJ2-6	TGCGCCAGCAGCTTGAATCGGGGTAGGGCCTCTGGGGCCAACGTCCTGACTTTC	CASSLNRGRASGANVLTF
-	TRBV7-2	TRBD2	TRBJ2-3	TGTGCCAGCAGCTCTAGCGGGGGCACAGATACGCAGTATTTT	CASSSSGGTDTQYF
once	TRBV15	-	TRBJ2-2	TGTGCCACCAGCAGAGATCTAGTTTCCAGGGGCAATGTCGGGGAGCTGTTTTTT	CATSRDLVSRGNVGELFF
-	TRBV28	-	TRBJ2-5	TGTGCCAGCAGTCTTCTAGAGACCCAGTACTTC	CASSLLETQYF
-	TRBV15	TRBD2	TRBJ2-2	TGTGCCACCAGCCAACGGCGGGGGAGGGTTGCCGGGGAGCTGTTTTTT	CATSQRRGRVAGELFF
-	TRBV11-2	TRBD1	TRBJ1-2	TGTGCCAGCAGCCTTCACCCCGACAGGGTCTATGGCTACACCTTC	CASSLHPDRVYGYTF
-	TRBV25-1	-	TRBJ1-1	TGTGCCAGCAGTGCCTGGACAGCTAACACTGAAGCTTTCTTT	CASSAWTANTEAFF
-	TRBV6-2/TRBV6-3	TRBD2	TRBJ2-1	TGTGCCAGCAGTGCACAGCTAGCGGGGGCTGGCAATGAGCAGTTCTTC	CASSAQLAGAGNEQFF
once	TRBV5-1	TRBD1	TRBJ1-3	TGCGCCAGCAGCAGGGGACAGGGGGAAGCTGGAAACACCATATATTTT	CASSRGQGEAGNTIYF
-	TRBV7-8	-	TRBJ1-5	TGTGCCAGCAGCTTAGAGGCAGGTGACCAGCCCCAGCATTTT	CASSLEAGDQPQHF
-	TRBV4-3	TRBD1	TRBJ1-2	TGCGCCAGCAGCCAGACCCGGACAGGGAATAACTATGGCTACACCTTC	CASSQTRTGNNYGYTF
-	TRBV5-1	TRBD1	TRBJ1-1	TGCGCCAGCAGCGATCAAGGACAGGGAGGCACTGAAGCTTTCTTT	CASSDQGQGGTEAFF
-	TRBV19	-	TRBJ2-1	TGTGCCAGTACTTGGGAAGGAGGTCTCTACAATGAGCAGTTCTTC	CASTWEGGLYNEQFF
-	TRBV4-3	TRBD1	TRBJ1-1	TGCGCCAGCAGCCAACAGACAGGGTCGGGCACTGAAGCTTTCTTT	CASSQQTGSGTEAFF
-	TRBV28	TRBD2	TRBJ2-3	TGTGCCAGCAGTTTAGCGGGGGGCACAGATACGCAGTATTTT	CASSLAGGTDTQYF
-	TRBV7-6	-	TRBJ2-3	TGTGCCAGCAGCCCGCCGGGACACAGCACAGATACGCAGTATTTT	CASSPPGHSTDTQYF
-	TRBV30	-	TRBJ1-5	TGTGCCTGGAGTACGCAGGGTAATCAGCCCCAGCATTTT	CAWSTQGNQPQHF
-	TRBV10-2	-	TRBJ2-4	TGCGCCAGCAGTGAGGGGCTTAGCAAAAACATTCAGTACTTC	CASSEGLSKNIQYF